Listed below are T cell receptor beta chains from one sample, sequenced in a study of PD-L1 blockade in urothelial cancer. The assay was immunoSEQ multiplex PCR, and TCRdb's table has in-frame clones only and misses some. Found here are about 52,000 clones, around 77% of them singletons; the top ten hold over 3.5%. The sequenced sample was PBMCs, obtained around atezolizumab (anti-PD-L1) treatment. The receptors come from a man between 65 and 85 years old with urothelial cancer. CDR3s include the opening cysteine and the closing phenylalanine or tryptophan. A D gene is named only where the DNA matches it firmly. Some rows have no size entry. The others give once, few or many, or a class for an expanded clone.

TRBD1	TRBV7-9	.	TRBJ2-1	CASSRLRPGQGFGYNEQFF	TGTGCCAGCAGCCGATTACGACCGGGACAGGGGTTTGGTTACAATGAGCAGTTCTTC
.	TRBV11-2	.	TRBJ1-5	CASSLGGFKQPQHF	TGTGCCAGCAGCTTGGGAGGTTTCAAGCAGCCCCAGCATTTT
TRBD2	TRBV10-3	.	TRBJ2-1	CAISLSGMNNEQFF	TGTGCCATCTCACTTAGCGGGATGAACAATGAGCAGTTCTTC
TRBD2	TRBV7-9	.	TRBJ2-1	CASSLALNGGSSYNEQFF	TGTGCCAGCAGCTTAGCGCTAAACGGGGGGAGCTCCTACAATGAGCAGTTCTTC
.	TRBV5-6	.	TRBJ2-5	CASSLEYKTGVQETQYF	TGTGCCAGCAGCTTGGAGTATAAAACAGGCGTTCAAGAGACCCAGTACTTC
.	TRBV18	.	TRBJ1-2	CASSPTRVPQGYTF	TGTGCCAGCTCACCGACGCGGGTCCCGCAGGGCTACACCTTC
.	TRBV15	few	TRBJ1-6	CATSRGRGSPLHF	TGTGCCACCAGCAGAGGAAGGGGATCACCCCTCCACTTT
.	TRBV7-2	.	TRBJ2-7	CASSLRRDPYEQYF	TGTGCCAGCAGCTTAAGGAGGGACCCCTACGAGCAGTACTTC
.	TRBV18	once	TRBJ2-3	CASSPVGGPTDTQYF	TGTGCCAGCTCACCGGTTGGCGGTCCTACAGATACGCAGTATTTT
.	TRBV2	.	TRBJ1-5	CASSGLQGSWFSNQPQHF	TGTGCCAGCAGTGGGCTTCAGGGGAGTTGGTTCAGCAATCAGCCCCAGCATTTT
.	TRBV18	.	TRBJ2-3	CASSRGSTDTQYF	TGTGCCAGCTCGAGGGGGAGCACAGATACGCAGTATTTT
TRBD1	TRBV27	few	TRBJ2-7	CASSLGRGPEQYF	TGTGCCAGCAGTTTAGGTAGGGGGCCCGAGCAGTACTTC
TRBD1	TRBV5-4	.	TRBJ1-2	CASSLLGQNYGYTF	TGTGCCAGCAGCTTGTTGGGACAGAACTATGGCTACACCTTC
TRBD2	TRBV27	.	TRBJ2-1	CASRTAGLAGGINEQFF	TGTGCCAGCAGGACCGCCGGGCTAGCGGGGGGTATCAATGAGCAGTTCTTC
TRBD2	TRBV29-1	.	TRBJ2-7	CSVTSGTSGYEQYF	TGCAGCGTGACCTCCGGGACTAGCGGGTACGAGCAGTACTTC
.	TRBV6-5	few	TRBJ2-6	CASRTAVGANVLTF	TGTGCCAGCAGGACCGCGGTTGGGGCCAACGTCCTGACTTTC
.	TRBV11-2	.	TRBJ2-3	CASSLYSSENPQYF	TGTGCCAGCAGCTTATATTCTAGCGAGAACCCGCAGTATTTT
TRBD1	TRBV19	.	TRBJ1-5	CASSIGRDRRNQPQHF	TGTGCCAGTAGTATCGGGAGGGACAGAAGGAATCAGCCCCAGCATTTT
TRBD1	TRBV18	once	TRBJ2-1	CASSRGTGGNEQFF	TGTGCCAGCTCACGGGGGACAGGGGGAAATGAGCAGTTCTTC
TRBD1	TRBV19	.	TRBJ2-1	CATGDRDYNEQFF	TGTGCCACTGGGGACAGGGACTACAATGAGCAGTTCTTC
.	TRBV7-2	.	TRBJ2-7	CASSSGQPGTGYEQYF	TGTGCCAGCAGCTCAGGACAGCCCGGAACCGGCTACGAGCAGTACTTC
.	TRBV2	.	TRBJ1-1	CASSTRGNTEAFF	TGTGCCAGCAGCACCAGGGGGAACACTGAAGCTTTCTTT
TRBD1	TRBV2	.	TRBJ1-2	CASSTHRTGHGYTF	TGTGCCAGCAGTACTCACCGGACAGGGCATGGCTACACCTTC
.	TRBV19	few	TRBJ1-5	CASSLRLAPPQHF	TGTGCCAGTAGTCTACGTTTAGCGCCGCCCCAGCATTTT
TRBD2	TRBV7-2	.	TRBJ2-3	CASSPGRLAGFASTDTQYF	TGTGCCAGCAGCCCTGGTAGGCTAGCGGGTTTCGCTAGCACAGATACGCAGTATTTT
.	TRBV30	.	TRBJ1-5	CAWQTAGQPQHF	TGTGCCTGGCAGACAGCCGGTCAGCCCCAGCATTTT
TRBD1	TRBV6-4	.	TRBJ1-2	CASSDPIGGGANYGYTF	TGTGCCAGCAGTGACCCCATAGGAGGGGGCGCTAACTATGGCTACACCTTC
.	TRBV6-1	.	TRBJ1-4	CATLPTANNEKLFF	TGTGCCACCCTACCGACAGCCAATAATGAAAAACTGTTTTTT
.	TRBV11-3	.	TRBJ2-6	CASSPRTELHSGANVLTF	TGTGCCAGCAGCCCGAGGACAGAGCTTCACTCTGGGGCCAACGTCCTGACTTTC
.	TRBV18	few	TRBJ1-4	CASSQQGKNEKLFF	TGTGCCAGCTCACAACAGGGAAAGAATGAAAAACTGTTTTTT
TRBD2	TRBV4-3	.	TRBJ2-3	CASSQRGGRRASGRGDTQYF	TGCGCCAGCAGCCAAAGAGGGGGCCGCAGGGCTAGCGGGAGGGGAGATACGCAGTATTTT
.	TRBV5-1	.	TRBJ2-1	CASSLLTVGSYNEQFF	TGCGCCAGCAGCCTCTTGACAGTCGGGTCCTACAATGAGCAGTTCTTC
.	TRBV7-2	.	TRBJ2-1	CASSPTVLNEQFF	TGTGCCAGCAGTCCGACTGTCCTGAATGAGCAGTTCTTC
.	TRBV18	few	TRBJ1-5	CASSPSNQPQHF	TGTGCCAGCTCACCGTCGAATCAGCCCCAGCATTTT
.	TRBV7-2	.	TRBJ2-3	CASSTQTRAGGTDTQYF	TGTGCCAGCAGCACGCAAACCAGGGCTGGGGGCACAGATACGCAGTATTTT
.	TRBV4-2	.	TRBJ1-4	CASSQDRANEKLFF	TGTGCCAGCAGCCAAGATCGGGCTAATGAAAAACTGTTTTTT
.	TRBV25-1	.	TRBJ1-5	CASSESGHQGSQPQHF	TGTGCCAGCAGTGAATCGGGCCACCAGGGAAGCCAGCCCCAGCATTTT
.	TRBV19	medium-sized	TRBJ1-5	CASRPTSRQINQPQHF	TGTGCCAGTAGGCCTACGTCGCGGCAGATCAATCAGCCCCAGCATTTT
TRBD2	TRBV10-3	.	TRBJ2-5	CAISSGTTTQETQYF	TGTGCCATCAGCTCAGGGACTACAACACAAGAGACCCAGTACTTC
.	TRBV27	.	TRBJ1-2	CASSPRPWGRSNYGYTF	TGTGCCAGCAGTCCCCGACCGTGGGGCAGGTCTAACTATGGCTACACCTTC
TRBD2	TRBV28	.	TRBJ2-7	CASSPGLAGGNEQYF	TGTGCCAGCAGTCCAGGACTAGCGGGAGGGAACGAGCAGTACTTC
.	TRBV10-3	.	TRBJ1-2	CAISESTTNYGYTF	TGTGCCATCAGTGAGTCGACAACTAACTATGGCTACACCTTC
TRBD1	TRBV5-8	.	TRBJ2-7	CASSLAHRTGVPYEQYF	TGTGCCAGCAGCTTGGCCCACAGGACAGGGGTTCCCTACGAGCAGTACTTC
TRBD1	TRBV28	.	TRBJ2-2	CASRRTGALTGELFF	TGTGCCAGCAGGAGGACAGGGGCCCTCACCGGGGAGCTGTTTTTT
.	TRBV28	.	TRBJ2-7	CASVGGNQAYEQYF	TGTGCCAGCGTGGGCGGGAACCAGGCCTACGAGCAGTACTTC
TRBD2	TRBV7-9	once	TRBJ2-2	CASSPRTSGRGVTGELFF	TGTGCCAGCAGCCCCCGGACTAGCGGGAGAGGTGTTACCGGGGAGCTGTTTTTT
.	TRBV6-5	.	TRBJ2-5	CASSYRGAAETQYF	TGTGCCAGCAGTTACCGGGGGGCTGCGGAGACCCAGTACTTC
.	TRBV5-5	few	TRBJ1-5	CASSLGHGQPQHF	TGTGCCAGCAGCTTGGGACATGGTCAGCCCCAGCATTTT
.	TRBV9	.	TRBJ2-5	CASSVSGTSQETQYF	TGTGCCAGCAGCGTCAGTGGGACATCTCAAGAGACCCAGTACTTC
.	TRBV15	.	TRBJ1-1	CATSGTLVEEAFF	TGTGCCACCAGCGGGACACTCGTGGAAGAAGCTTTCTTT
.	TRBV6-4	.	TRBJ2-7	CASISRGAYFLTYEQYF	TGTGCCAGCATTTCACGGGGGGCCTACTTCTTGACCTACGAGCAGTACTTC
.	TRBV4-2	.	TRBJ1-1	CASSQDPAIGQGEAFF	TGTGCCAGCAGCCAAGACCCTGCCATTGGACAAGGTGAAGCTTTCTTT
.	TRBV7-9	few	TRBJ2-1	CASSFRGGDEQFF	TGTGCCAGCAGCTTTAGGGGGGGGGATGAGCAGTTCTTC